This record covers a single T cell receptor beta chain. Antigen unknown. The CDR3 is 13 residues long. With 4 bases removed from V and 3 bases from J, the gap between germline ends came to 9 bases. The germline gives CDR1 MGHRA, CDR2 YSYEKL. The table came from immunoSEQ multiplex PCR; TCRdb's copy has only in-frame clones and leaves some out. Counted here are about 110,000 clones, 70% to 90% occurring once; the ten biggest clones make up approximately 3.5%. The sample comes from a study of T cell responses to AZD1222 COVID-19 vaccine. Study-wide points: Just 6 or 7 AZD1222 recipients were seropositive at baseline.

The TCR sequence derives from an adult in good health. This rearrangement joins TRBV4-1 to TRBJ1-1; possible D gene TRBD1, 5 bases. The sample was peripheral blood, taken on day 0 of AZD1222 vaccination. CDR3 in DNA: TGCGCCAGCAGCCCCGTGGGGGACACTGAAGCTTTCTTT. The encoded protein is CASSPVGDTEAFF.